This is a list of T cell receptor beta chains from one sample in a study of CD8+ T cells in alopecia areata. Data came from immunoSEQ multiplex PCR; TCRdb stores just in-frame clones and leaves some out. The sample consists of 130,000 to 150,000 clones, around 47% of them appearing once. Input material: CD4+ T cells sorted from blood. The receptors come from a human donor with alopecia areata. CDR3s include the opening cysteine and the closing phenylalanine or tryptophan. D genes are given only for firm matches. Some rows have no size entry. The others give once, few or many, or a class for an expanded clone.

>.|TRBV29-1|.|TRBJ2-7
CSAEGIMASEQYF
TGCAGCGCTGAGGGGATAATGGCATCCGAGCAGTACTTC
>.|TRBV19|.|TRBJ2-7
CASSAGRLEQYF
TGTGCCAGTAGTGCAGGGCGTCTGGAGCAGTACTTC
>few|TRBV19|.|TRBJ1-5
CATNGGTSVQPQHF
TGTGCCACGAACGGGGGGACAAGCGTTCAGCCCCAGCATTTT
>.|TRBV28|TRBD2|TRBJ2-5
CASTSGVYQETQYF
TGTGCCAGCACTAGCGGAGTTTACCAAGAGACCCAGTACTTC
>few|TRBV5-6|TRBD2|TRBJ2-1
CASSLEGTSGRRESNEQFF
TGTGCCAGCAGCTTGGAAGGGACTAGCGGGAGAAGAGAATCGAATGAGCAGTTCTTC
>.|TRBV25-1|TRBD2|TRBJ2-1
CASMGLVPYNEQFF
TGTGCCAGCATGGGACTAGTGCCCTACAATGAGCAGTTCTTC
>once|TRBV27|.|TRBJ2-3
CASIGTDTQYF
TGTGCCAGCATAGGCACAGATACGCAGTATTTT
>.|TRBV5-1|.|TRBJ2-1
CASSLGLGNEQFF
TGCGCCAGCAGCTTGGGTCTGGGCAATGAGCAGTTCTTC
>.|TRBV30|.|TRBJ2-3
CAWSLDPGRYTDTQYF
TGTGCCTGGAGTCTTGATCCGGGGCGGTACACAGATACGCAGTATTTT
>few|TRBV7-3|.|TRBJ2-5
CASSLGGLETQYF
TGTGCCAGCAGCTTAGGGGGGCTGGAGACCCAGTACTTC
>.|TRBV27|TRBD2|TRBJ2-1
CASSHRTSGRVYNEQFF
TGTGCCAGCAGTCACAGGACTAGCGGGAGGGTTTACAATGAGCAGTTCTTC
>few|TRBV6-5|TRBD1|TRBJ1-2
CASSYSLNRNRGGYTF
TGTGCCAGCAGTTACTCCCTTAATCGAAACAGGGGCGGCTACACCTTC
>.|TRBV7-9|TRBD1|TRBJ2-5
CASSFGDRGKTQYF
TGTGCCAGCAGCTTTGGTGACAGGGGGAAGACCCAGTACTTC
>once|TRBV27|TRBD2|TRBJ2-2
CASSPTGTTNTGELFF
TGTGCCAGCAGTCCCACCGGGACTACGAACACCGGGGAGCTGTTTTTT
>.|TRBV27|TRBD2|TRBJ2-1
CASSTSGTYNEQFF
TGTGCCAGCAGCACTAGCGGGACCTACAATGAGCAGTTCTTC
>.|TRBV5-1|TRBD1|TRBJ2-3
CASRQGLVDTQYF
TGCGCCAGCAGACAGGGGTTGGTGGATACGCAGTATTTT